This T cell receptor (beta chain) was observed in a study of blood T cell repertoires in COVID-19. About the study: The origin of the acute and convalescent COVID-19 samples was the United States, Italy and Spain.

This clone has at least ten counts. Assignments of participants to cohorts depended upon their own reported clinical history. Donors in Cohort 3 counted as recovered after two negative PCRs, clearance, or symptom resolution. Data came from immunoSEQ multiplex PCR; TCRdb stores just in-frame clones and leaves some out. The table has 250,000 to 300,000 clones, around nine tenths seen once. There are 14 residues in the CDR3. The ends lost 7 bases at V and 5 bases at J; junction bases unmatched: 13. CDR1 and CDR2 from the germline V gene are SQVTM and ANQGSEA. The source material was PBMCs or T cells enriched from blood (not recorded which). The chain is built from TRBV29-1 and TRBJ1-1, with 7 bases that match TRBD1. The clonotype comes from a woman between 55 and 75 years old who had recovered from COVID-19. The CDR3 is CSGQLQGRLTEAFF. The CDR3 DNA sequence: TGCAGCGGCCAACTACAGGGGCGCCTTACTGAAGCTTTCTTT.